This passage covers 7 T cell receptor beta chains from one sample sequenced in a study of CD8 T cells in Susac syndrome. It was with random hexamers that roughly 0.5 to 1 ug RNA was reverse transcribed. Using its own MiXCR run on the immunoSEQ multiplex PCR reads, TCRdb lists one record per CDR3 protein. The sample has more than 40,000 distinct CDR3 sequences; over 85% are singletons. Sample: CD8+ T cells from PBMCs. These receptor sequences come from a human donor in good health.

The chain recombines TRBV27 with TRBJ1-5; D is possibly TRBD1 (5 bases). There are 15 residues in the CDR3. Germline V gene data show CDR1 as MNHEY and CDR2 as SMNVEV (reference sequence). V shed 5 bases and J shed 0 bases, with 11 bases lying between them. This CDR3 is CASSGGAYSNQPQHF. Written as DNA, the CDR3 is TGTGCCAGCAGTGGCGGGGCATATAGCAATCAGCCCCAGCATTTT.

The chain has TRBV12-5 and TRBJ2-7; D is perhaps TRBD1 (8 bases). The V gene lost 6 bases and the J gene lost 6 bases, with 24 bases spanning the gap. CDR1 and CDR2 (germline): LGHNT, FRNRAP. The CDR3 runs to 16 residues. The CDR3 spells CASGAKDRGIAGEQYF. Here the CDR3 DNA reads TGTGCTAGTGGAGCCAAAGACAGGGGAATAGCGGGCGAGCAGTACTTC.

V gene TRBV21-1 combines with J gene TRBJ2-5; TRBD2, the table's D call, was not compared with the DNA. TRBV21-1 is shown as a pseudogene. The CDR3 runs to 15 residues. CDR3 nucleotides: TGTGCCAGCAATAGAGTCTGGACTTCTGGGGAGACCCAGTACTTC. This codes for CASNRVWTSGETQYF.

The chain combines TRBV7-9 with TRBJ2-1, with D uncertain. Germline V CDR1 and CDR2: SEHNR, FQNEAQ (reference sequence). Trimming shortened V by 1 base and J by 6 bases, and 10 bases separated the two germline ends. There are 14 residues in the CDR3. The CDR3 DNA reads as TGTGCCAGCAGCTTAGAAGGTTACAGCAATGAGCAGTTCTTC. This sequence encodes CASSLEGYSNEQFF. Combining the CDR3 with reference TRBV7-9 and TRBJ2-1 gives the whole variable domain DTGVSQNPRHKITKRGQNVTFRCDPISEHNRLYWYRQTLGQGPEFLTYFQNEAQLEKSRLLSDRFSAERPKGSFSTLEIQRTEQGDSAMYLCASSLEGYSNEQFFGPGTRLTVL.

The J gene is TRBJ1-1, the V gene TRBV27; D possibly corresponds to TRBD1 (6 bases). The germline V gene encodes CDR1 MNHEY and CDR2 SMNVEV (reference sequence). The CDR3 covers 14 residues. Trimming left V 6 bases short and J 1 base short, with 12 bases between. The chain's CDR3 is CASSPRGANTEAFF. CDR3 DNA: TGTGCCAGCAGCCCCAGGGGAGCGAACACTGAAGCTTTCTTT.

The chain employs TRBV2 and TRBJ1-1, with D possibly matching TRBD1 (5 bases). The V gene's germline CDR1 is SNHLY and CDR2 FYNNEI. This CDR3 region has 15 residues. V was cut by 7 bases and J by 4 bases, with 19 bases left in between. The CDR3 region is CASTRRGVYPTEAFF. The CDR3 coding sequence is TGTGCCAGCACCCGAAGAGGGGTGTATCCCACTGAAGCTTTCTTT.

The chain employs TRBV2 and TRBJ2-7; D possibly corresponds to TRBD1 (6 bases). V gave up 4 bases and J gave up 4 bases, with 17 bases separating them. There are 15 residues in the CDR3. Germline V gene lookup returns CDR1 SNHLY and CDR2 FYNNEI. Written as DNA, the CDR3 is TGTGCCAGCAGTGGCCCTCGTAAGGGACATTACGAGCAGTACTTC. Its translation: CASSGPRKGHYEQYF.